This entry describes one TCR beta chain. The data originate from a study of blood T cell repertoires in COVID-19. The wider study: Material from acute and convalescent COVID-19 was sourced from the United States, Italy and Spain. T cells, B-cell-depleted T cells, or PBMCs provided the cDNA or gDNA that served as material.

As originally analysed: Scientists estimated how many nucleated cells there were by amplifying reference gene primers. Clones were sequenced by immunoSEQ multiplex PCR, and TCRdb holds only the in-frame ones, with some missing. V and J calls and clone size are copied from that table; D and trimming were computed from the DNA. The table includes under 250,000 clones, 70% to 90% detected once. Trimming shortened V by 3 bases and J by 1 base, and 12 bases separated the two germline ends. The germline CDR1 and CDR2 sequences are ENHRY and SYGVKD. The CDR3 contains 15 residues. Sequencing was performed on peripheral blood. The V gene is TRBV10-3, the J gene TRBJ1-1; D ambiguous. This clonotype was sampled from a woman aged 70-85 years with active or convalescent COVID-19. The CDR3 region has the DNA TGTGCCATCAGTGATGGGTGGCGGTCGAACACTGAAGCTTTCTTT. The encoded protein is CAISDGWRSNTEAFF.